A single sample is the source of the 23 T cell receptor beta chains below, sequenced in a study of identical twins. TCRdb analysed the 5' RACE reads with MiXCR anew, one entry per CDR3 protein. The table has 550,000 to 800,000 distinct CDR3 sequences, under 8.5% seen once. These sequences were also reported in another study, on yellow fever vaccine responses in identical twins.

Sequences were obtained from PBMCs. These receptors all come from a woman under 30 in good health.

The chain carries TRBV7-8 and TRBJ1-6; the D is unclear. V lost 0 bases and J 7 bases, leaving 4 bases between the germline ends. There are 13 residues in the CDR3. CDR1 and CDR2 from the germline V gene are SGHVS and FQNEAQ. The CDR3 nucleotides are TGTGCCAGCAGCTTAGCGTCAAATTCACCCCTCCACTTT. Residues: CASSLASNSPLHF.

In its sample, this clonotype was seen a few times. This chain links TRBV7-9 with TRBJ2-1; possibly TRBD2 for D (6 bases). Germline V lookup: CDR1 SEHNR, CDR2 FQNEAQ (reference sequence). V was cut by 3 bases and J by 8 bases, with 11 bases left in between. This CDR3 contains 13 residues. The CDR3 reads CASSFTSRDEQFF. CDR3 nucleotides: TGTGCCAGCAGCTTTACTAGCAGGGATGAGCAGTTCTTC.

The V call is TRBV29-1, the J call TRBJ2-7; D gene ambiguous. Germline loops: CDR1 SQVTM, CDR2 ANQGSEA. The CDR3 is 11 amino acids. V dropped 4 bases and J dropped 2 bases, with 6 bases sitting between them. The CDR3 loop reads CSVAQTYEQYF. As DNA, the CDR3 is TGCAGCGTTGCTCAGACCTACGAGCAGTACTTC.

This clonotype was detected ten times or more. The chain combines TRBV12-3 or TRBV12-4 with TRBJ2-3; a possible D gene is TRBD2 (5 bases). CDR3 length: 15 residues. V lost 10 bases, J lost 0 bases, and 17 bases lay in between. The CDR3 coding sequence is TGTGCCAACACCGCCCGAGGACTGAGCACAGATACGCAGTATTTT. Translation: CANTARGLSTDTQYF.

This clonotype was picked up a small number of times. V usage is TRBV15 and J usage is TRBJ1-5; D is ambiguous. The germline gives CDR1 LNHNV, CDR2 YYDKDF (reference sequence). This CDR3 spans 14 amino acids. The ends were cut back, 1 base at V and 4 bases at J, with 8 bases in the middle. In nucleotides, the CDR3 is TGTGCCACCAGCAGAGTCCCCAGTAATCAGCCCCAGCATTTT. As protein: CATSRVPSNQPQHF.

V gene TRBV9 combines with J gene TRBJ1-3; D may be TRBD1 (6 bases). The CDR3 length is 14 residues. Germline loops: CDR1 SGDLS, CDR2 YYNGEE. V lost 7 bases and J 0 bases, leaving 11 bases between the germline ends. CDR3 nucleotide sequence: TGTGCCAGCTCACAGGGCGACTCTGGAAACACCATATATTTT. Translated, it gives CASSQGDSGNTIYF.

This clonotype was counted ten times or more. The genes are TRBV10-3 and TRBJ2-1; 11 bases align to TRBD2. The junction had 6 bases not matched to a gene; V was cut back by 7 bases and J by 7 bases. Looked up from germline, CDR1 is ENHRY and CDR2 is SYGVKD. There are 14 residues in the CDR3. The DNA of the CDR3 is TGTGCCATCAATCTAGCGGGGGGCACGAATGAGCAGTTCTTC. It is translated as CAINLAGGTNEQFF.

This clonotype was detected ten times or more. This sequence joins TRBV28 and TRBJ1-4; 9 bases map to TRBD1. This CDR3 is 15 amino acids long. Germline V gene lookup returns CDR1 MDHEN and CDR2 SYDVKM. V dropped 5 bases and J dropped 12; count of bases not matched to a gene: 13. This CDR3 reads CASSPTGGTSRELFF. The DNA for the CDR3 is TGTGCCAGCAGTCCGACAGGGGGTACTTCCCGGGAACTGTTTTTT.

The sample holds many counts of this clonotype. The V call is TRBV2, the J call TRBJ2-5; tentative D call: TRBD1 (6 bases). V gave up 8 bases and J gave up 4 bases, with 14 bases separating them. Germline V gives CDR1 SNHLY, CDR2 FYNNEI. The CDR3 has 13 residues. The CDR3 DNA follows: TGTGCCAGCTCGAAGGACAGTATAGAGACCCAGTACTTC. Its translation: CASSKDSIETQYF.

V gene TRBV20-1 combines with J gene TRBJ2-1; TRBD2 agrees at 10 bases. This CDR3 is built from 14 residues. Looked up from germline, CDR1 is DFQATT and CDR2 is SNEGSKA (reference sequence). V dropped 3 bases and J dropped 9; count of bases not matched to a gene: 8. Written as DNA, the CDR3 is TGCAGTGCTAGGGGTTCTAGCGGGAGAGGTGAGCAGTTCTTC. Protein sequence: CSARGSSGRGEQFF.

This clonotype was seen at least ten times. The gene calls are TRBV12-3 or TRBV12-4 and TRBJ1-4; the D gene is possibly TRBD1 (5 bases). The CDR3 consists of 12 residues. Trimming cost V 0 bases and J 10 bases, with 6 bases left between them. CDR3 protein: CASSLARGKLFF. The CDR3 DNA reads as TGTGCCAGCAGTTTAGCGAGGGGAAAACTGTTTTTT.

The chain is built from TRBV20-1 and TRBJ2-5, with TRBD2 matching over 10 bases. Germline lookup yields CDR1 DFQATT and CDR2 SNEGSKA (reference sequence). The CDR3 runs 16 residues. V was clipped by 3 bases and J by 4 bases; unmatched bases: 11. CDR3 loop: CSARPRLAGERETQYF. The CDR3 DNA is TGCAGTGCTAGGCCCCGGCTAGCGGGAGAACGAGAGACCCAGTACTTC.

The V call is TRBV7-9, the J call TRBJ2-1, with a possible D match to TRBD2 (6 bases). This CDR3 contains 16 residues. The V and J ends lost 4 bases and 3 bases respectively, with 16 bases between them. Germline CDR1 reads SEHNR; CDR2 reads FQNEAQ (reference sequence). CDR3 sequence reads: CASSSRSGTHYNEQFF. The CDR3 DNA is TGTGCCAGCAGCTCCAGATCCGGGACTCACTACAATGAGCAGTTCTTC.

This clonotype was detected many times. The gene calls are TRBV24-1 and TRBJ2-2; D perhaps matches TRBD1 (5 bases). This CDR3 comprises 14 residues. Germline assignment: CDR1 KGHDR and CDR2 SFDVKD. With 5 bases removed from V and 1 base from J, the gap between germline ends came to 7 bases. The CDR3 nucleotides read TGTGCCACCAGTGCTCAGGGGAACACCGGGGAGCTGTTTTTT. Protein product: CATSAQGNTGELFF.

The table lists this clonotype with many counts. The chain carries TRBV7-2 and TRBJ1-1; TRBD1 matches 9 bases. The CDR3 is 14 residues long. The germline CDR1 and CDR2 sequences are SGHTA and FQGNSA. The V gene end was trimmed by 5 bases and the J gene end by 4 bases; junction bases not matched to a gene: 5. DNA for the CDR3: TGTGCCAGCAGCGAACAGGGGGCGCGCACTGAAGCTTTCTTT. Translating it yields CASSEQGARTEAFF.

This clonotype has more than one count but fewer than ten. This rearrangement joins TRBV7-9 to TRBJ2-1; TRBD1 matches at 10 bases. CDR1 and CDR2 (germline): SEHNR, FQNEAQ (reference sequence). There are 15 residues in the CDR3. J lost 2 bases, V lost 4 bases, and 2 bases had no gene match. The CDR3 DNA reads TGTGCCAGCAGCTACGGACAGGGGGCCTACAATGAGCAGTTCTTC. Its protein product is CASSYGQGAYNEQFF. Based on the CDR3 plus reference TRBV7-9 and TRBJ2-1, the full variable domain is DTGVSQNPRHKITKRGQNVTFRCDPISEHNRLYWYRQTLGQGPEFLTYFQNEAQLEKSRLLSDRFSAERPKGSFSTLEIQRTEQGDSAMYLCASSYGQGAYNEQFFGPGTRLTVL.

V and J are TRBV20-1 and TRBJ2-7; the D gene is possibly TRBD1 (6 bases). CDR3 size: 11 residues. Germline V lookup: CDR1 DFQATT, CDR2 SNEGSKA (reference sequence). The CDR3 spells CSPDSLGAQYF. The CDR3 region has the DNA TGCAGCCCGGACAGTCTTGGTGCGCAGTACTTC.

Ten or more counts support this clonotype. The chain employs TRBV7-9 and TRBJ1-2, with D possibly matching TRBD1 (5 bases). This CDR3 is built from 15 residues. V was pared by 7 bases and J by 0 bases, with 15 bases between. In germline, CDR1 is SEHNR, CDR2 FQNEAQ (reference sequence). Here the CDR3 reads CASTLGLAPNYGYTF. CDR3 in DNA: TGTGCCAGCACCCTGGGACTCGCTCCTAACTATGGCTACACCTTC.

The J gene is TRBJ2-3, the V gene TRBV3-1, with 7 bases aligning to TRBD1. V dropped 1 base and J dropped 0; count of bases not matched to a gene: 13. The germline V gene encodes CDR1 LGHDT and CDR2 YNNKEL (reference sequence). The CDR3 is made up of 19 amino acids. The CDR3 here is CASSQVRSGTAFSTDTQYF. The CDR3 DNA reads TGTGCCAGCAGCCAAGTCCGAAGTGGGACAGCGTTTAGCACAGATACGCAGTATTTT.

This clonotype has ten or more counts. The gene calls are TRBV28 and TRBJ1-5; 8 bases line up with TRBD1. Germline CDR1 reads MDHEN; CDR2 reads SYDVKM. V lost 6 bases and J lost 4; bases outside the gene matches: 11. There are 16 residues in the CDR3. The CDR3 DNA follows: TGTGCCAGCAGAGCCACGGGACAGGAAAAAAATCAGCCCCAGCATTTT. This gives the protein CASRATGQEKNQPQHF.

This clonotype was detected a few times. V gene TRBV2 combines with J gene TRBJ1-5; D ambiguous. From germline, CDR1 is SNHLY and CDR2 FYNNEI. Trimming cost V 4 bases and J 3 bases, with 13 bases left between them. This CDR3 spans 15 amino acids. The CDR3 spells CASSAFRDFNQPQHF. CDR3 coding DNA: TGTGCCAGCAGTGCCTTCCGAGATTTCAATCAGCCCCAGCATTTT.

The chain uses TRBV12-3 or TRBV12-4 and TRBJ2-1; D may be TRBD2 (5 bases). This CDR3 is 15 amino acids long. The V end was cut by 6 bases, the J end by 3 bases, with 15 bases between. The CDR3 loop reads CASRPGLPGYNEQFF. The CDR3, as DNA: TGTGCCAGCAGGCCCGGACTGCCGGGCTACAATGAGCAGTTCTTC.

A word on this clonotype: A much larger clone lies a single base off, so this may be a read error. CDR3 loop: CSVLTGQSLSYNEQLF. In nucleotides, the CDR3 is TGCAGCGTCTTGACGGGACAGAGCCTTTCTTACAATGAGCAGTTATTC. The chain uses TRBV29-1 and TRBJ2-1; 7 bases fit TRBD1. The CDR3 covers 16 residues. Germline loops: CDR1 SQVTM, CDR2 ANQGSEA.